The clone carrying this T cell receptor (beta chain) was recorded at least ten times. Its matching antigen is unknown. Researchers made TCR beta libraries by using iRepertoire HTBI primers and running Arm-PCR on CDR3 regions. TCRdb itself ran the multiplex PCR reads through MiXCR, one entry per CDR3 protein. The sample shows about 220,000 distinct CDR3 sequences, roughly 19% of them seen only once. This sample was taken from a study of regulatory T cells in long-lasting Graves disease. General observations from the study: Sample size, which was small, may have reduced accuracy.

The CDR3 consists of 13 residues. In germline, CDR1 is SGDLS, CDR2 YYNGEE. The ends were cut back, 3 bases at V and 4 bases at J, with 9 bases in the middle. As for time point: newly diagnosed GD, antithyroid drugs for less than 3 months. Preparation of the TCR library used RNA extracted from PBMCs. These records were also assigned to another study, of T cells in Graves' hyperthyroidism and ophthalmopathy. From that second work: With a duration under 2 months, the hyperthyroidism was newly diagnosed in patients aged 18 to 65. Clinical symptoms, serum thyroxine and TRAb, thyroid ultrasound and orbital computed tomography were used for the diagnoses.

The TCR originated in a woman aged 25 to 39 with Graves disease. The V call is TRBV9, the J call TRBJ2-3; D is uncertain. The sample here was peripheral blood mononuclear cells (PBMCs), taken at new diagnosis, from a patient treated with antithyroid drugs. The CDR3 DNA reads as TGTGCCAGCAGCGCCCCTACGGCAGATACGCAGTATTTT. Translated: CASSAPTADTQYF.